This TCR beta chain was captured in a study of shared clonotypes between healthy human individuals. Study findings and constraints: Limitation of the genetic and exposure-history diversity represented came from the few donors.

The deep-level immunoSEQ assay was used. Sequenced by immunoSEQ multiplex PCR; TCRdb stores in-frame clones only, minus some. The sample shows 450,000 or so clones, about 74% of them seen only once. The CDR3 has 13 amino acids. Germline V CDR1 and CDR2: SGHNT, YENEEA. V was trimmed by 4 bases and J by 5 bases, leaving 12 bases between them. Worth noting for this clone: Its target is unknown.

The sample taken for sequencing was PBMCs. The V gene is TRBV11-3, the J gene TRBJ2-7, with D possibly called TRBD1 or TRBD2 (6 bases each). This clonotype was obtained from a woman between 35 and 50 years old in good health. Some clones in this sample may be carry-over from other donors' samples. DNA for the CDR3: TGTGCCAGCAGCTGGGGGCGGGATGACGAGCAGTACTTC. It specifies CASSWGRDDEQYF.